The 15 T cell receptor beta chains presented below share a single source sample, sequenced in a study of blood T cell repertoires in COVID-19. Here immunoSEQ multiplex PCR was the method, and the copy in TCRdb shows in-frame clones only, minus some. Of 300,000 or so clones detected, approximately 84% appear once; the ten largest clones hold less than 11%. Sequenced material: PBMCs or T cells enriched from blood (not recorded which). The receptors were gathered from a young woman who had recovered from COVID-19.

The chain employs TRBV5-8 and TRBJ1-3; D might be TRBD1 (6 bases). The V gene's germline CDR1 is SGHTS and CDR2 YDEGEE. The CDR3 length is 18 residues. V lost 4 bases and J lost 1, with 21 bases in between. The CDR3 region has the DNA TGTGCCAGCAGCCTGGCTCCGGGACAACGCGTGTCTGGAAACACCATATATTTT. Translation: CASSLAPGQRVSGNTIYF.

Concerning this clone: The same CDR3 is also encoded by other DNA sequences in this sample. The V gene is TRBV7-3, the J gene TRBJ2-2; TRBD2 agrees at 15 bases. Per germline, CDR1 SGHTA and CDR2 FQGTGA. After removal of 5 bases from V and 6 bases from J, the junction contained 4 bases not matched to a gene. The CDR3 has 16 residues. The CDR3 DNA reads as TGTGCCAGCAGCCGGACTAGCGGGAGGGCCGCCGGGGAGCTGTTTTTT. Translation: CASSRTSGRAAGELFF.

This clone was observed once. The chain combines TRBV10-3 with TRBJ1-3, with D maybe TRBD1 (5 bases). Germline V gene lookup returns CDR1 ENHRY and CDR2 SYGVKD. The CDR3 is 13 residues long. Deletions cut 3 bases from V and 10 bases from J, with 13 bases between. CDR3 DNA: TGTGCCATCAGTGAAGCCGCAGGGTCGACCATATATTTT. It codes for CAISEAAGSTIYF.

The sample holds one count of this clone. The chain couples TRBV5-8 to TRBJ1-2; TRBD1 agrees at 8 bases. Germline V CDR1 and CDR2: SGHTS, YDEGEE. V gave up 4 bases and J gave up 12 bases; unmatched junction bases: 17. This CDR3 region has 15 residues. The CDR3 nucleotides are TGTGCCAGCAGCACTGCTAGACAGGGGATCGCGTTAAACACCTTC. Its translation: CASSTARQGIALNTF.

This clone was observed a single time. The chain links TRBV11-2 to TRBJ2-7, with no clear D. Germline V gene lookup returns CDR1 SGHAT and CDR2 FQNNGV. This CDR3 region has 13 residues. Trimming shortened V by 3 bases and J by 3 bases, and 9 bases separated the two germline ends. The CDR3 is CASSFPNSYEQYF. In nucleotides, the CDR3 is TGTGCCAGCAGCTTCCCAAATAGCTACGAGCAGTACTTC.

This chain connects TRBV28 to TRBJ1-1; maybe TRBD1 (5 bases). CDR1 is MDHEN, CDR2 SYDVKM, per germline. V lost 5 bases, J lost 5 bases, and 18 bases lay in between. This CDR3 contains 15 residues. CDR3 protein: CASSPAGNRGTEAFF. The CDR3 nucleotides read TGTGCCAGCAGTCCCGCAGGGAATAGAGGTACTGAAGCTTTCTTT.

The genes are TRBV30 and TRBJ1-5, with D unclear. Germline CDR1 is GTSNPN and CDR2 is SVGIG (reference sequence). This CDR3 is 13 amino acids long. V lost 1 base and J 6 bases, leaving 10 bases between the germline ends. In DNA, the CDR3 is TGTGCCTGGAGTGAGGGAGGGCGTCAGCCCCAGCATTTT. The encoded protein is CAWSEGGRQPQHF.

V is TRBV7-3 and J is TRBJ1-4, with D maybe TRBD1 (6 bases). Germline V lookup: CDR1 SGHTA, CDR2 FQGTGA. This CDR3 contains 18 residues. With 1 base removed from V and 5 bases from J, the gap between germline ends came to 20 bases. The CDR3 nucleotides read TGTGCCAGCAGCTTAATGTCCGGTCTTGGGGGCCCCAATGAAAAACTGTTTTTT. It encodes CASSLMSGLGGPNEKLFF.

The CDR3 loop is CASSFLDNDNEQFF. CDR3 nucleotide sequence: TGTGCCAGCAGCTTTTTGGACAACGACAATGAGCAGTTCTTC. The V call is TRBV5-5, the J call TRBJ2-1, with D tentatively TRBD1 (5 bases). CDR3 size: 14 residues. V was clipped by 2 bases and J by 5 bases, with 11 bases between them. The V gene's germline CDR1 is SGHKS and CDR2 YYEKEE (reference sequence).

The sample holds a few counts of this clone. The chain links TRBV5-8 to TRBJ2-1, with 11 bases fitting TRBD2. Germline loops: CDR1 SGHTS, CDR2 YDEGEE. Trimming at V came to 1 base and at J to 9 bases, leaving 6 bases not matched to a gene. CDR3 length equals 15 residues. The CDR3 sequence: CASSLRVAGGLEQFF. The CDR3, as DNA: TGTGCCAGCAGCTTGCGGGTAGCGGGGGGGCTTGAGCAGTTCTTC.

The gene calls are TRBV7-8 and TRBJ2-7; no firm D call. V was clipped by 4 bases and J by 0 bases, with 4 bases between them. CDR1 SGHVS and CDR2 FQNEAQ come from the germline V gene. This CDR3 is built from 12 residues. This CDR3 is CASSSFSYEQYF. CDR3 coding DNA: TGTGCCAGCAGCTCCTTCTCCTACGAGCAGTACTTC. Full variable domain (missing parts from reference TRBV7-8 and TRBJ2-7): GAGVSQSPRYKVAKRGQDVALRCDPISGHVSLFWYQQALGQGPEFLTYFQNEAQLDKSGLPSDRFFAERPEGSVSTLKIQRTQQEDSAVYLCASSSFSYEQYFGPGTRLTVT.

The chain has TRBV5-1 and TRBJ1-5; 8 positions agree with TRBD1. The CDR3 is 14 amino acids. Germline V gene lookup returns CDR1 SGHRS and CDR2 YFSETQ. Trimming at V came to 1 base and at J to 3 bases, leaving 0 bases not matched to a gene. The CDR3 nucleotides are TGCGCCAGCAGCTTGCAGGGGGCCAATCAGCCCCAGCATTTT. Encoded protein: CASSLQGANQPQHF.

The rearrangement joins TRBV5-4 to TRBJ2-4; TRBD2 aligns across 12 bases. Trimming cost V 3 bases and J 2 bases; bases outside gene matches: 12. Germline CDR1 is SGHNT and CDR2 is YYREEE (reference sequence). CDR3 length equals 19 residues. Here the CDR3 reads CASSSPSASGGGTKNIQYF. CDR3 DNA sequence: TGTGCCAGCAGCTCCCCCTCTGCTAGCGGGGGGGGGACCAAAAACATTCAGTACTTC. Using reference TRBV5-4 and TRBJ2-4 for the parts outside the CDR3, the full variable domain is ETGVTQSPTHLIKTRGQQVTLRCSSQSGHNTVSWYQQALGQGPQFIFQYYREEENGRGNFPPRFSGLQFPNYSSELNVNALELDDSALYLCASSSPSASGGGTKNIQYFGAGTRLSVL.

This chain joins TRBV18 and TRBJ1-2; 7 bases map to TRBD1. Germline values: CDR1 KGHSH, CDR2 LQKENI. The CDR3 has 15 residues. V shed 3 bases, J shed 2 bases, and the junction held 6 bases outside the gene matches. The CDR3 nucleotides are TGTGCCAGCTCACCTACGGCGACAGGGAACTATGGCTACACCTTC. Translated: CASSPTATGNYGYTF.

V and J are TRBV7-9 and TRBJ2-7; the match to TRBD2 covers 8 bases. J lost 1 base, V lost 6 bases, and 11 bases had no gene match. The germline gives CDR1 SEHNR, CDR2 FQNEAQ (reference sequence). This CDR3 comprises 16 residues. CDR3 loop: CASRQTMTSASYEQYF. The CDR3 region has the DNA TGTGCCAGCAGACAAACGATGACTAGCGCTTCCTACGAGCAGTACTTC.